This is a list of T cell receptor beta chains from one sample in a study of T cell changes during pregnancy in multiple sclerosis. The method was immunoSEQ multiplex PCR; TCRdb's version includes in-frame clones alone and lacks a portion of them. The data show about 55,000 clones, 90% seen once. The starting material was CD4+ T cells from peripheral blood mononuclear cells, obtained in the first trimester of pregnancy. These receptors all stem from a female donor with multiple sclerosis, enrolled in a pregnancy study. The conserved cysteine and the conserved F or W are not part of the CDR3 here. The D gene is left open where the match is weak.

V	J	D	CDR3
TRBV13	TRBJ1-3	-	ASSPRGRPGNTIY
TRBV28	TRBJ1-2	-	ASSPPRRVGGYT
TRBV29-1	TRBJ1-2	-	SVGESGQNYGYT
TRBV10-2	TRBJ2-7	TRBD2	ASSEISGTYEQY
TRBV27	TRBJ2-7	TRBD2	ASSAGLAGRPYEQY
TRBV5-4	TRBJ1-1	-	ASSSKTIGQKAF
TRBV2	TRBJ2-1	-	ASSAEGSYNEQF
TRBV2	TRBJ1-2	-	ASSEGGQGNYGYT
TRBV2	TRBJ2-1	TRBD2	ASSEGTSGYNEQF
TRBV7-2	TRBJ2-5	TRBD2	ASSFSSGGPRETQY
TRBV7-3	TRBJ2-7	TRBD1	ASSLTGTGIHEQY